Listed below are T cell receptor beta chains from one sample, sequenced in a study of blood T cell repertoires in COVID-19. Produced via immunoSEQ multiplex PCR; TCRdb's table is partial and in-frame only. This repertoire shows roughly 110,000 clones, 84% found once; its top ten account for more than 4%. Sequenced material: peripheral blood. The receptors come from a human donor in a cohort sampled during active COVID-19. CDR3s include the opening cysteine and the closing phenylalanine or tryptophan. A D gene is named only where the DNA matches it firmly. Clone size, where shown, is once, few, many, or a class for clones that have expanded.

TRBJ2-5,TRBV6-1,.,.,TGTGCCAGCAGTGAAGCGGGTGGTTTGTCGCTAGCAACCCAGTACTTC,CASSEAGGLSLATQYF
TRBJ2-7,TRBV5-1,.,.,TGCGCCAGCAGACGGTACAGGGCGGGCGAGCAGTACTTC,CASRRYRAGEQYF
TRBJ2-1,TRBV19,few,TRBD2,TGTGCCAGCGGGACTAGCGGGAGACAGCAGTTCTTC,CASGTSGRQQFF
TRBJ2-5,TRBV19,many,TRBD1,TGTGCCAGTAGTGAGGGGGCTAGGCAGACCCAGTACTTC,CASSEGARQTQYF
TRBJ1-5,TRBV12-5,.,.,TGTGCTAGTGGTTTGTCGGATCAGCCCCAGCATTTT,CASGLSDQPQHF
TRBJ2-1,TRBV21-1,.,.,TGTGCCAGCAGCAACGCCGGGACTAGCGGGAGTAGTTCCTACAATGAGCAGTTCTTC,CASSNAGTSGSSSYNEQFF
TRBJ2-5,TRBV5-1,.,.,TGCGCCAGCAGCCCACCCACAGGGATTACTTACTTC,CASSPPTGITYF
TRBJ1-4,TRBV27,.,.,TGTGCCAGCAGCAGCAGAGGGGGGGCTGGTGAAAAACTGTTTTTT,CASSSRGGAGEKLFF
TRBJ2-1,TRBV4-1,.,TRBD2,TGCGCCAGCAGCCTCCGACTAGCGGGAGAGTGGGAGCAGTTCTTC,CASSLRLAGEWEQFF
TRBJ1-5,TRBV28,once,.,TGTGCCAGCAGGAGGGCGCTCAATCAGCCCCAGCATTTT,CASRRALNQPQHF
TRBJ2-1,TRBV2,.,TRBD2,TGTGCCAGCACACGGCCCCGTGCGGGAGGGGACAATGAGCAGTTCTTC,CASTRPRAGGDNEQFF
TRBJ2-2,TRBV30,.,TRBD2,TGTGCCTGGAGGAGACTAGCGGAGAACACCGGGGAGCTGTTTTTT,CAWRRLAENTGELFF
TRBJ1-1,TRBV5-6,.,.,TGTGCCAGCAGCTTGGCGTCAGGCCTCATGAACACTGAAGCTTTCTTT,CASSLASGLMNTEAFF
TRBJ2-7,TRBV30,once,TRBD1,TGTGCCTGGACCCCCTCGAGGGGGCGTCTAGAATCCGAGCAGTACTTC,CAWTPSRGRLESEQYF
TRBJ1-4,TRBV27,.,.,TGTGCCAGCGGATTTGGACAATCTAATGAAAAACTGTTTTTT,CASGFGQSNEKLFF
TRBJ1-2,TRBV5-4,.,TRBD1,TGTGCCAGCAGCTTGGCTCGGTCGGGACAGAGTAACTATGGCTACACCTTC,CASSLARSGQSNYGYTF
TRBJ1-2,TRBV19,.,TRBD1,TGTGCCAGTATCCATCCAGGGGGCGGCTACTATGGCTACACCTTC,CASIHPGGGYYGYTF
TRBJ2-1,TRBV2,.,TRBD1,TGTGCCAGCAGTCCCGGGACAGGGCAAAATGAGCAGTTCTTC,CASSPGTGQNEQFF
TRBJ2-6,TRBV7-2,medium-sized,.,TGTGCCAGCAGCTCCCCCGGGGCAGGGGTGGAGGGGGCCAACGTCCTGACTTTC,CASSSPGAGVEGANVLTF
TRBJ1-1,TRBV29-1,.,.,TGCAGCGTGCGGCAGGGCGCTGAAGCTTTCTTT,CSVRQGAEAFF
TRBJ2-4,TRBV9,few,TRBD2,TGTGCCAGCAGCGTCAGGGACGGGACTAGCGGAGACCTAGCCAAAAACATTCAGTACTTC,CASSVRDGTSGDLAKNIQYF
TRBJ2-1,TRBV21-1,.,.,TGTGCCAGCAGCAAAAGGGGGGGACTAGAAAGCAATGAGCAGTTCTTC,CASSKRGGLESNEQFF
TRBJ2-7,TRBV4-3,.,.,TGCGCCAGCAGCCCCAGGGGCGGGAGATTAGACGAGCAGTACTTC,CASSPRGGRLDEQYF
TRBJ1-1,TRBV28,.,.,TGTGCCAGCAGTGAACACCAGAACACTGAAGCTTTCTTT,CASSEHQNTEAFF
TRBJ2-1,TRBV27,.,.,TGTGCCAGCAGCAGTAACAGGGTGGCCCAAAATGAGCAGTTCTTC,CASSSNRVAQNEQFF
TRBJ1-2,TRBV30,.,.,TGTGCCTGGAGTGTACAAAGGACAGTCGGGGCGAATAACTATGGCTACACCTTC,CAWSVQRTVGANNYGYTF
TRBJ2-7,TRBV25-1,.,TRBD1,TGTGCCAGCAGTGGGACAGGGGTACTCGTGGAGGAGCAGTACTTC,CASSGTGVLVEEQYF
TRBJ1-2,TRBV14,.,TRBD1,TGTGCCAGCAGCCAAGTGACAGGGTGGAACTATGGCTACACCTTC,CASSQVTGWNYGYTF
TRBJ2-5,TRBV10-3,.,TRBD2,TGTGCCATCAGTGAGCCTAGCGGGACTCAAGAGACCCAGTACTTC,CAISEPSGTQETQYF
TRBJ2-5,TRBV7-2,.,TRBD2,TGTGCCAGCAGCTTACAAGCGGGAGACGAGGAGACCCAGTACTTC,CASSLQAGDEETQYF
TRBJ1-6,TRBV29-1,few,.,TGCAGCGTTGGGGAGGGGGGGGATTCACCCCTCCACTTT,CSVGEGGDSPLHF
TRBJ2-6,TRBV7-6,.,.,TGTGCCAGCAGCTTCTCACTTGTTAGCTCTGGGGCCAACGTCCTGACTTTC,CASSFSLVSSGANVLTF
TRBJ2-7,TRBV15,.,TRBD2,TGTGCCACCAGCAGACGACTAGCGGGAGAAGCCGAGCAGTACTTC,CATSRRLAGEAEQYF
TRBJ1-3,TRBV2,.,.,TGTGCCAGCAGTGAGGGCACTGGACAGTTCTCTGGAAACACCATATATTTT,CASSEGTGQFSGNTIYF
TRBJ2-5,TRBV18,.,.,TGTGCCAGCTCGGCGGGGCAAGAGACCCAGTACTTC,CASSAGQETQYF
TRBJ1-4,TRBV7-2,.,.,TGTGCCAGCAGCTCCCCTATTCGAGTGCTTAATGAAAAACTGTTTTTT,CASSSPIRVLNEKLFF
TRBJ1-2,TRBV29-1,.,.,TGCAGCGTTGACCTTGGACAGAATCTAAACTATGGCTACACCTTC,CSVDLGQNLNYGYTF
TRBJ2-7,TRBV27,.,TRBD2,TGTGCCAGCAGTCGACTAGCGAGGGCCCACGAGCAGTACTTC,CASSRLARAHEQYF
TRBJ1-1,TRBV11-1,.,TRBD1,TGTGCCAGCAGCTTCGGACAGGGTCCTGAAGCTTTCTTT,CASSFGQGPEAFF
TRBJ1-5,TRBV6-5,.,TRBD1,TGTGCCAGCAGTATGACAGGGGGACAGCCCCAGCATTTT,CASSMTGGQPQHF
TRBJ2-1,TRBV6-1,.,TRBD2,TGTGCCAGCAGTGGCCCGGTAGCGGGAGGGCCTCACAATGAGCAGTTCTTC,CASSGPVAGGPHNEQFF
TRBJ1-1,TRBV3-1/TRBV3-2,.,.,TGTGCCAGCAGCCAAGTTAGCAGTACGGCTGAAGCTTTCTTT,CASSQVSSTAEAFF
TRBJ1-5,TRBV6-5,.,.,TGTGCCAGCAGTTACAATGGAGACAGCAATCAGCCCCAGCATTTT,CASSYNGDSNQPQHF
TRBJ2-2,TRBV6-4,.,.,TGTGCCAGCAGAGCACAGGGTGGCGGGGAGCTGTTTTTT,CASRAQGGGELFF
TRBJ2-5,TRBV27,.,TRBD2,TGTGCCAGCAGTCCTGGACTAGCGGGAGAGACCCAGTACTTC,CASSPGLAGETQYF
TRBJ2-7,TRBV6-5,.,TRBD1,TGTGCCAGCAGCCGGACAGGGACGATGATCGGCGAGCAGTACTTC,CASSRTGTMIGEQYF
TRBJ1-2,TRBV7-9,.,.,TGTGCCAGCAGCTTAGCAGGGAGTGCGAACTATGGCTACACCTTC,CASSLAGSANYGYTF